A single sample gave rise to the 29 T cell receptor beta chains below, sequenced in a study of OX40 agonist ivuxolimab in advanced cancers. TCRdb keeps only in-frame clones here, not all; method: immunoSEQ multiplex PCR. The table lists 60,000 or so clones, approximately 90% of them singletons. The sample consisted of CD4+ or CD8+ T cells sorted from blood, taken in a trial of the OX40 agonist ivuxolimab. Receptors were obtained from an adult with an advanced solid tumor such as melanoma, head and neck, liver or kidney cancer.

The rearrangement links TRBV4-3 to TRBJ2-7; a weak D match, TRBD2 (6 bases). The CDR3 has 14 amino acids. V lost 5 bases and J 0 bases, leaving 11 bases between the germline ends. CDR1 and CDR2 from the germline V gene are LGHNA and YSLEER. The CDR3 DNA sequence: TGCGCCAGCAGCACAGCGACTAGCTCCTACGAGCAGTACTTC. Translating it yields CASSTATSSYEQYF.

CDR3 sequence (DNA): TGTGCCAGCATGGAACGGTCTCTGGAAAGAACAGATACGCAGTATTTT. Encoded protein: CASMERSLERTDTQYF. This chain links TRBV27 with TRBJ2-3; D unresolved. V lost 7 bases and J 3 bases, leaving 20 bases between the germline ends. Germline V lookup: CDR1 MNHEY, CDR2 SMNVEV (reference sequence). The CDR3 has 16 amino acids.

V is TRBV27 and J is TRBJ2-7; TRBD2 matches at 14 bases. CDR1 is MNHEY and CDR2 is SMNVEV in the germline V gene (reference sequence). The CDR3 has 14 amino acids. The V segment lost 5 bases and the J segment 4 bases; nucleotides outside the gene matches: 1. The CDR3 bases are TGTGCCAGCAGTGGACTAGCGGGAGGATACGAGCAGTACTTC. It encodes CASSGLAGGYEQYF.

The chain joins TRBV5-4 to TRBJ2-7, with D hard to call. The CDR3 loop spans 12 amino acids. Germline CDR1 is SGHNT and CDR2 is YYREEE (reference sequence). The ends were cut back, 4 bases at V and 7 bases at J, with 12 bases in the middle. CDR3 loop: CASSRPNGEQYF. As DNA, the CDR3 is TGTGCCAGCAGCCGACCCAACGGGGAGCAGTACTTC.

In DNA, the CDR3 is TGTGCCAGCAGTGAGCGGGGAGGGCCGAAAAATGAGCAGTTCTTC. It encodes CASSERGGPKNEQFF. The V gene is TRBV2, the J gene TRBJ2-1; 7 bases are shared with TRBD2. Germline CDR1 reads SNHLY; CDR2 reads FYNNEI. Trimming cost V 3 bases and J 7 bases; bases outside gene matches: 9. The CDR3 contains 15 residues.

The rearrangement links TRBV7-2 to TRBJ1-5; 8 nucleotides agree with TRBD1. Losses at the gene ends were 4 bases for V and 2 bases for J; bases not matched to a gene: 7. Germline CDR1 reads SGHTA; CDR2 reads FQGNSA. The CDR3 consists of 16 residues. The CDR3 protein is CASSSPTGARNQPQHF. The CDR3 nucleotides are TGTGCCAGCAGCTCCCCGACAGGGGCCCGCAATCAGCCCCAGCATTTT. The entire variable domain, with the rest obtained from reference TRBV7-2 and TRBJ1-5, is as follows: GAGVSQSPSNKVTEKGKDVELRCDPISGHTALYWYRQSLGQGLEFLIYFQGNSAPDKSGLPSDRFSAERTGGSVSTLTIQRTQQEDSAVYLCASSSPTGARNQPQHFGDGTRLSIL.

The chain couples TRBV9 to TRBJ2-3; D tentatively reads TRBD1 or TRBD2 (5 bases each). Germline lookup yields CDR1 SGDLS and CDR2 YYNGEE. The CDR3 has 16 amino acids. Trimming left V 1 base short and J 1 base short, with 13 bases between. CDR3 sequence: CASSVRGVVGTDTQYF. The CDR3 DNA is TGTGCCAGCAGCGTAAGGGGAGTGGTCGGCACAGATACGCAGTATTTT.

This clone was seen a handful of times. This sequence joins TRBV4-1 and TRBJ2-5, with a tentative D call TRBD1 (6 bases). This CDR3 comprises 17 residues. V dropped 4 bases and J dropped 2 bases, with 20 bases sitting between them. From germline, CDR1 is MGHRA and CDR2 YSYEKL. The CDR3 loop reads CASSLYPPGQNQETQYF. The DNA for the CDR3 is TGCGCCAGCAGCCTATACCCTCCGGGACAAAATCAAGAGACCCAGTACTTC.

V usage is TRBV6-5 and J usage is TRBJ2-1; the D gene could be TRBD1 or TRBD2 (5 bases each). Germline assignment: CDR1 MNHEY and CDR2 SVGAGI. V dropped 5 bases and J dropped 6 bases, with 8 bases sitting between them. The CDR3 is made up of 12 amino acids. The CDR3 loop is CASSGTFNEQFF. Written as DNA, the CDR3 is TGTGCCAGCAGTGGGACCTTCAATGAGCAGTTCTTC.

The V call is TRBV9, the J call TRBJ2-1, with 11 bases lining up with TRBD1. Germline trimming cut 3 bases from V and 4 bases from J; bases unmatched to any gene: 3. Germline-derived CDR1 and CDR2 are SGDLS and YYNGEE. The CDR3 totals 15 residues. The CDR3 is CASSDGQGAYNEQFF. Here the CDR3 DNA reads TGTGCCAGCAGCGACGGACAGGGGGCTTACAATGAGCAGTTCTTC.

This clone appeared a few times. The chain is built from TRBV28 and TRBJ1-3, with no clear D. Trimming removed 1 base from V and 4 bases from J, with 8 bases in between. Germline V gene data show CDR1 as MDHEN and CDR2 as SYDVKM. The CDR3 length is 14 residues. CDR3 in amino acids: CASSLSTRGNTIYF. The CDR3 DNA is TGTGCCAGCAGTTTATCCACGAGGGGAAACACCATATATTTT.

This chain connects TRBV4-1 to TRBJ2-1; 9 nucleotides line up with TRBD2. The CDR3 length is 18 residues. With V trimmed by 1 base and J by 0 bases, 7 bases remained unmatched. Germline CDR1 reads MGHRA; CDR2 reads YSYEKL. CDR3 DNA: TGCGCCAGCAGCCAAGGGTTAGCGGGAGCCCTCTCCTACAATGAGCAGTTCTTC. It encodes CASSQGLAGALSYNEQFF.

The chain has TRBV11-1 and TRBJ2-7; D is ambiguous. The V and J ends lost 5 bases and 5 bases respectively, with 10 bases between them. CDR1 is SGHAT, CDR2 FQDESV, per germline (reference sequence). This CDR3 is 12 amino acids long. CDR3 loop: CASSTDNHEQYF. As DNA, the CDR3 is TGTGCCAGCAGCACCGACAACCACGAGCAGTACTTC. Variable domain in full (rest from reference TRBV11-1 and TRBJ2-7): EAEVAQSPRYKITEKSQAVAFWCDPISGHATLYWYRQILGQGPELLVQFQDESVVDDSQLPKDRFSAERLKGVDSTLKIQPAELGDSAMYLCASSTDNHEQYFGPGTRLTVT.

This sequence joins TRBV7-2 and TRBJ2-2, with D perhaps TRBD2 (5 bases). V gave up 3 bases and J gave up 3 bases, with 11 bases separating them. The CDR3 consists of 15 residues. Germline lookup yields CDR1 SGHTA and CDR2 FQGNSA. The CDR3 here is CASSFMGRYTGELFF. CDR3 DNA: TGTGCCAGCAGCTTTATGGGGAGATACACCGGGGAGCTGTTTTTT.

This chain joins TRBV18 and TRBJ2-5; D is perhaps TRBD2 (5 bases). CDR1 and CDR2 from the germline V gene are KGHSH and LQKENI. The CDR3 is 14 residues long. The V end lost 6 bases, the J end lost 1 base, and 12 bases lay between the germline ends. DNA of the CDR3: TGTGCCAGCTCCCCTACTAGTCTCCAAGAGACCCAGTACTTC. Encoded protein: CASSPTSLQETQYF.

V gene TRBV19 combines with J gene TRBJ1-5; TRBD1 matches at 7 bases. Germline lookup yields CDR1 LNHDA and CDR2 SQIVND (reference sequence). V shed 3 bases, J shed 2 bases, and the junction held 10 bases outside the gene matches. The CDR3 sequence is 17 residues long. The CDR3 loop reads CASSMELQGRGNQPQHF. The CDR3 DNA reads TGTGCCAGTAGTATGGAATTACAGGGGCGGGGCAATCAGCCCCAGCATTTT.

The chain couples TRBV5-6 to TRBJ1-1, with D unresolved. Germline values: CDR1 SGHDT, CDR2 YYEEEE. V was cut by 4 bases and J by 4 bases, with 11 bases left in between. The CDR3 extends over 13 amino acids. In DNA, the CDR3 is TGTGCCAGCAGCCCCCATCGGGGCACTGAAGCTTTCTTT. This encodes CASSPHRGTEAFF.

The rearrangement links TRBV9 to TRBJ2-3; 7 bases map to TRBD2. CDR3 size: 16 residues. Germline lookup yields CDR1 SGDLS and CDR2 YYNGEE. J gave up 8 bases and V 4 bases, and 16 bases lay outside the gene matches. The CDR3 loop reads CASSRKSGIIEGTQYF. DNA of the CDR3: TGTGCCAGCAGCCGTAAAAGCGGGATTATCGAGGGTACGCAGTATTTT. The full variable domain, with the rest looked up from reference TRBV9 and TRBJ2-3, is DSGVTQTPKHLITATGQRVTLRCSPRSGDLSVYWYQQSLDQGLQFLIQYYNGEERAKGNILERFSAQQFPDLHSELNLSSLELGDSALYFCASSRKSGIIEGTQYFGPGTRLTVL.

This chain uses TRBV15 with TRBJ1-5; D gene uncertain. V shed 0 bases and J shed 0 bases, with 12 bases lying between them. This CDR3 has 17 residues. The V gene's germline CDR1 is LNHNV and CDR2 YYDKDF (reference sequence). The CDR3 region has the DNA TGTGCCACCAGCAGAGATCTGCAACCCCATAGCAATCAGCCCCAGCATTTT. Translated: CATSRDLQPHSNQPQHF.

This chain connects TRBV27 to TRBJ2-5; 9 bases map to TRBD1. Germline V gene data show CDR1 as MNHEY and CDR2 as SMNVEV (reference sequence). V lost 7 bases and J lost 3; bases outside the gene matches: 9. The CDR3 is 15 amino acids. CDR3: CASKVGGTGKETQYF. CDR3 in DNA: TGTGCCAGCAAGGTCGGGGGGACAGGGAAAGAGACCCAGTACTTC.

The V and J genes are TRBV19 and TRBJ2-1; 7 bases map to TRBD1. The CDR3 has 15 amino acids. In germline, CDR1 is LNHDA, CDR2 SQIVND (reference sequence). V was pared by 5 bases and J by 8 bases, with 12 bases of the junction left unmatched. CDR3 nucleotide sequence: TGTGCCAGTAGTGGAAGACAGGGTGCATTGGATGAGCAGTTCTTC. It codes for CASSGRQGALDEQFF.

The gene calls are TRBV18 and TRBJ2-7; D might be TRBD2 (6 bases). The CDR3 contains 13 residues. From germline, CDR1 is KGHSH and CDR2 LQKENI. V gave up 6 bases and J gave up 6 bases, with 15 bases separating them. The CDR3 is CASSRHPGGEQYF. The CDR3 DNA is TGTGCCAGCTCCCGCCACCCCGGGGGCGAGCAGTACTTC.

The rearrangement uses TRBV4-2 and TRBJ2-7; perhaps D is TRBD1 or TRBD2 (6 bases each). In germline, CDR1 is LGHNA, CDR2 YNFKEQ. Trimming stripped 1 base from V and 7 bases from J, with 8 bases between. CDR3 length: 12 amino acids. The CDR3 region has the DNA TGTGCCAGCAGCCAAGGAGGGGGGGAGCAGTACTTC. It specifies CASSQGGGEQYF.

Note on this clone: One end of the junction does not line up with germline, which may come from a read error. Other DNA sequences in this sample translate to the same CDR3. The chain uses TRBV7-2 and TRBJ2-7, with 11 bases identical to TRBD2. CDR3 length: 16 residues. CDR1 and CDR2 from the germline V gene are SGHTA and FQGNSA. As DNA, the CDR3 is TGTGCCAGCAGCTTTTCCGGGACTAGCGGTTCCTACGAGCAATACTTC. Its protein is CASSFSGTSGSYEQYF.

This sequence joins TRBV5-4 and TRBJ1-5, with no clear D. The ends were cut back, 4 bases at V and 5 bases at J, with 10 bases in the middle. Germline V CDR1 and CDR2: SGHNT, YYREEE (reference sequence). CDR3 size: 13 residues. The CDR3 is CASSMGRDQPQHF. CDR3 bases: TGTGCCAGCAGCATGGGGAGAGATCAGCCCCAGCATTTT.

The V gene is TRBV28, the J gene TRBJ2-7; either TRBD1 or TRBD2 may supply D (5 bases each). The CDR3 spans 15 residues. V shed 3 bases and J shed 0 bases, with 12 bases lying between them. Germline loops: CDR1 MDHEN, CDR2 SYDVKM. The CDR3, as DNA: TGTGCCAGCAGTTTTCTCGGGACCTCCTCCTACGAGCAGTACTTC. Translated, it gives CASSFLGTSSYEQYF.

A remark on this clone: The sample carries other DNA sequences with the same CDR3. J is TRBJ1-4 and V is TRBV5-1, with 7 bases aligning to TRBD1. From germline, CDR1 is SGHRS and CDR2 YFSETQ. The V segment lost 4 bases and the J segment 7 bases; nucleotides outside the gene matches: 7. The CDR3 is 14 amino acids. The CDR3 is CASSPGQKFEKLFF. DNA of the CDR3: TGCGCCAGCAGCCCGGGACAGAAGTTTGAAAAACTGTTTTTT.

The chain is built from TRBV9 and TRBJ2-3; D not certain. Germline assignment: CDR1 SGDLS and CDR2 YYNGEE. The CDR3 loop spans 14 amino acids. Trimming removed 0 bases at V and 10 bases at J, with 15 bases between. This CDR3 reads CASSVAPDVASQYF. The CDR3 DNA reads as TGTGCCAGCAGCGTAGCCCCCGACGTGGCTTCGCAGTATTTT.

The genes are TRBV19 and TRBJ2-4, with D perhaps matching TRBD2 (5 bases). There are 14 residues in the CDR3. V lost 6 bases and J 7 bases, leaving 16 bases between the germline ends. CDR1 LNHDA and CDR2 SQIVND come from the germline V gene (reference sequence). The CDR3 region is CASSHREPKNIQYF. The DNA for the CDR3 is TGTGCCAGTAGCCACCGGGAACCAAAGAACATTCAGTACTTC.